This T cell receptor (beta chain) was sequenced during a study of blood T cell repertoires in COVID-19. About the research overall: Researchers got acute and convalescent COVID-19 samples from the United States, Italy and Spain.

The repertoire was sequenced with immunoSEQ multiplex PCR; TCRdb's copy has only in-frame clones and lacks some. The sample shows around 230,000 clones, 85% to 90% of them seen only once. Germline V gives CDR1 MGHDK, CDR2 SYGVNS. V lost 3 bases, J lost 0 bases, and 5 bases stayed unmatched. The CDR3 runs to 16 residues. All enrollees were roughly 18 to 95 years old and from 24 US areas. The chain carries TRBV25-1 and TRBJ2-3; 8 bases map to TRBD1. Sequencing input: PBMCs or T cells enriched from blood (not recorded which). The source is a young woman with acute COVID-19. The CDR3 loop reads CASSEFQGASTDTQYF. As DNA, the CDR3 is TGTGCCAGCAGTGAGTTTCAGGGGGCTAGCACAGATACGCAGTATTTT.